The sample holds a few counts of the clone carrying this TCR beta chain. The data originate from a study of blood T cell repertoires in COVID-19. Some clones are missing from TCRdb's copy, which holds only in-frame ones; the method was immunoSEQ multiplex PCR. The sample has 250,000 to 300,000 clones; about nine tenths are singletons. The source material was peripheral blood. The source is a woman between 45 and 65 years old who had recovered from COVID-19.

The CDR3 reads CASSHTTGGSYNSPLHF. The CDR3 region has the DNA TGTGCCAGCAGCCATACCACCGGGGGATCCTATAATTCACCCCTCCACTTT. V gene TRBV3-1 (or the pseudogene TRBV3-2) combines with J gene TRBJ1-6, with D possibly matching TRBD1 (5 bases). The CDR3 has 17 amino acids. Germline V gene data show CDR1 as LGHDT and CDR2 as YNNKEL (reference sequence). V was clipped by 3 bases and J by 1 base, with 13 bases between them.